These T cell receptor beta chains were read from a single sample in a study of OX40 agonist ivuxolimab in advanced cancers. Clones were sequenced by immunoSEQ multiplex PCR, and TCRdb holds only the in-frame ones, with some missing. The sample lists some 78,000 clones; about 90% were seen once. Sequenced material: CD4+ or CD8+ T cells sorted from blood, taken in a trial of the OX40 agonist ivuxolimab. The origin of the receptors is an adult with an advanced solid tumor such as melanoma, head and neck, liver or kidney cancer. CDR3s include the opening cysteine and the closing phenylalanine or tryptophan. A D gene is named only where the DNA matches it firmly. Clone size is stated in some rows and not others, as once, few, many or a class when expanded.

d_call: .; clone_size: .; v_call: TRBV5-1; j_call: TRBJ1-3; cdr3_nt: TGCGCCAGCAGCTCGCACCGGGGTGGCTCTGGAAACACCATATATTTT; cdr3_aa: CASSSHRGGSGNTIYF
d_call: .; clone_size: .; v_call: TRBV30; j_call: TRBJ2-3; cdr3_nt: TGTGCCTGGAGGTTGACAGCGGTCACAGATACGCAGTATTTT; cdr3_aa: CAWRLTAVTDTQYF
d_call: .; clone_size: .; v_call: TRBV6-5; j_call: TRBJ2-7; cdr3_nt: TGTGCCAGCAGTACGGGATTCATTAGCTACGAGCAGTACTTC; cdr3_aa: CASSTGFISYEQYF
d_call: TRBD1; clone_size: .; v_call: TRBV27; j_call: TRBJ2-7; cdr3_nt: TGTGCCAGCAGCCGACCCGGGACAGGGGTAAGCGAGCAGTACTTC; cdr3_aa: CASSRPGTGVSEQYF
d_call: .; clone_size: once; v_call: TRBV5-6; j_call: TRBJ1-1; cdr3_nt: TGTGCCGGACTGAGGTACGGGGGCACTGAAGCTTTCTTT; cdr3_aa: CAGLRYGGTEAFF
d_call: .; clone_size: .; v_call: TRBV7-9; j_call: TRBJ2-3; cdr3_nt: TGTGCCAGCAGCTTTACGAGCTCTAGCACAGATACGCAGTATTTT; cdr3_aa: CASSFTSSSTDTQYF
d_call: .; clone_size: .; v_call: TRBV25-1; j_call: TRBJ1-2; cdr3_nt: TGTGCCAGCAGTGATTACAGTTTAGGGGCGTATGGCTACACCTTC; cdr3_aa: CASSDYSLGAYGYTF
d_call: .; clone_size: .; v_call: TRBV5-1; j_call: TRBJ1-4; cdr3_nt: TGCGCCAGCAGCCCGGGGGGTCCCAGGGGAAACGAAAAACTGTTTTTT; cdr3_aa: CASSPGGPRGNEKLFF
d_call: TRBD2; clone_size: .; v_call: TRBV27; j_call: TRBJ2-3; cdr3_nt: TGTGCCAGCAGTTTAGCGCTAGCGGTAGATACGCAGTATTTT; cdr3_aa: CASSLALAVDTQYF
d_call: TRBD1; clone_size: .; v_call: TRBV6-4; j_call: TRBJ1-1; cdr3_nt: TGTGCCAGCAGTGCAGACAGGGCGGACACTGAAGCTTTCTTT; cdr3_aa: CASSADRADTEAFF
d_call: .; clone_size: .; v_call: TRBV7-9; j_call: TRBJ2-1; cdr3_nt: TGTGCCAGCGCACAGGCTCGGCGAGATAGCTCCTACAATGAGCAGTTCTTC; cdr3_aa: CASAQARRDSSYNEQFF
d_call: .; clone_size: .; v_call: TRBV7-2; j_call: TRBJ2-7; cdr3_nt: TGTGCCAGCAGCTTAAGACACGAGCAGTACTTC; cdr3_aa: CASSLRHEQYF
d_call: TRBD1; clone_size: .; v_call: TRBV4-2; j_call: TRBJ1-4; cdr3_nt: TGTGCCAGCAGCCTTGGCGACAGGGGGGAAGATGAAAAACTGTTTTTT; cdr3_aa: CASSLGDRGEDEKLFF
d_call: TRBD1; clone_size: once; v_call: TRBV9; j_call: TRBJ2-5; cdr3_nt: TGTGCCAGCAGCGTAGATGCGGGGACAGGGAGCTACCAAGAGACCCAGTACTTC; cdr3_aa: CASSVDAGTGSYQETQYF
d_call: .; clone_size: once; v_call: TRBV27; j_call: TRBJ1-2; cdr3_nt: TGTGCCAGCAGTCATCGCTGGGACCTTTCGGGCTATGGCTACACCTTC; cdr3_aa: CASSHRWDLSGYGYTF
d_call: .; clone_size: .; v_call: TRBV16; j_call: TRBJ2-7; cdr3_nt: TGTGCCAGCAGCCAAGTCCCACTAGCCTACGAGCAGTACTTC; cdr3_aa: CASSQVPLAYEQYF
d_call: TRBD2; clone_size: .; v_call: TRBV6-1; j_call: TRBJ2-7; cdr3_nt: TGTGCCAGCAGTGCCCTACTAGCGGGAGTCGAGCAGTACTTC; cdr3_aa: CASSALLAGVEQYF
d_call: TRBD1; clone_size: .; v_call: TRBV6-5; j_call: TRBJ1-1; cdr3_nt: TGTGCCAGCACGAGGGGGCCAGGGCGCACTGAAGCTTTCTTT; cdr3_aa: CASTRGPGRTEAFF
d_call: .; clone_size: .; v_call: TRBV16; j_call: TRBJ1-4; cdr3_nt: TGTGCCAGCAGCCAATCGGGAACTAATGAAAAACTGTTTTTT; cdr3_aa: CASSQSGTNEKLFF
d_call: .; clone_size: .; v_call: TRBV2; j_call: TRBJ1-1; cdr3_nt: TGTGCCAGCAGACCCACAGGGAACACTGAAGCTTTCTTT; cdr3_aa: CASRPTGNTEAFF
d_call: .; clone_size: .; v_call: TRBV6-1; j_call: TRBJ1-2; cdr3_nt: TGTGCCAGCAGTGGGAATGGGAACTATGGCTACACCTTC; cdr3_aa: CASSGNGNYGYTF
d_call: .; clone_size: .; v_call: TRBV19; j_call: TRBJ1-2; cdr3_nt: TGTGCCAGTAGTCTTAATCCTAACTATGGCTACACCTTC; cdr3_aa: CASSLNPNYGYTF
d_call: .; clone_size: .; v_call: TRBV5-1; j_call: TRBJ1-3; cdr3_nt: TGCGCCAGCAGCTTATCCACCGCGTCTGGAAACACCATATATTTT; cdr3_aa: CASSLSTASGNTIYF
d_call: .; clone_size: .; v_call: TRBV2; j_call: TRBJ1-2; cdr3_nt: TGTGCCAGCAGTGTTGGTCTGAATGGCTACACCTTC; cdr3_aa: CASSVGLNGYTF
d_call: .; clone_size: once; v_call: TRBV5-4; j_call: TRBJ2-5; cdr3_nt: TGTGCCAGCAGCACAGGACGCGAAGAGACCCAGTACTTC; cdr3_aa: CASSTGREETQYF
d_call: TRBD1; clone_size: .; v_call: TRBV7-2; j_call: TRBJ1-5; cdr3_nt: TGTGCCAGCAGCTTACAAGGGACAGGGAATCAGCCCCAGCATTTT; cdr3_aa: CASSLQGTGNQPQHF
d_call: TRBD1; clone_size: .; v_call: TRBV27; j_call: TRBJ2-3; cdr3_nt: TGTGCCAGCAGTTTAGACAGGGGAACAGATACGCAGTATTTT; cdr3_aa: CASSLDRGTDTQYF
d_call: .; clone_size: .; v_call: TRBV6-1; j_call: TRBJ2-1; cdr3_nt: TGTGCCGGCCTGAAGGGCACGGGGGGCTCTCAGTTCTTC; cdr3_aa: CAGLKGTGGSQFF
d_call: .; clone_size: .; v_call: TRBV30; j_call: TRBJ1-1; cdr3_nt: TGTGCCTGGAGTAGAGGCACTGAAGCTTTCTTT; cdr3_aa: CAWSRGTEAFF
d_call: TRBD1; clone_size: .; v_call: TRBV5-1; j_call: TRBJ1-2; cdr3_nt: TGCGCCAGCAGCGGACAGGGGGCGAATGGCTACACCTTC; cdr3_aa: CASSGQGANGYTF
d_call: .; clone_size: .; v_call: TRBV18; j_call: TRBJ2-2; cdr3_nt: TGTGCCAGCTCACCACGAGCGCCAGGGGTGACCGGGGAGCTGTTTTTT; cdr3_aa: CASSPRAPGVTGELFF
d_call: .; clone_size: .; v_call: TRBV7-9; j_call: TRBJ2-2; cdr3_nt: TGTGCCAGCAGCTTATTCGGGAGTGACACCGGGGAGCTGTTTTTT; cdr3_aa: CASSLFGSDTGELFF
d_call: .; clone_size: .; v_call: TRBV6-6; j_call: TRBJ2-1; cdr3_nt: TGTGCCAGCAGTTCCCAGGGAGTCTCGTTCAATGAGCAGTTCTTC; cdr3_aa: CASSSQGVSFNEQFF
d_call: TRBD2; clone_size: .; v_call: TRBV9; j_call: TRBJ2-2; cdr3_nt: TGTGCCGGCAGCGTAACGGGGAGGGCGAACACCGGGGAGCTGTTTTTT; cdr3_aa: CAGSVTGRANTGELFF
d_call: TRBD2; clone_size: .; v_call: TRBV4-2; j_call: TRBJ2-1; cdr3_nt: TGTGCCAGCAGCCGGTCCCGGGGCGCGGGAGAAAATGAGCAGTTCTTC; cdr3_aa: CASSRSRGAGENEQFF
d_call: TRBD1; clone_size: .; v_call: TRBV7-9; j_call: TRBJ1-4; cdr3_nt: TGTGCCAGCAGCTTGGGACAGGGGAATGAAAAACTGTTTTTT; cdr3_aa: CASSLGQGNEKLFF
d_call: TRBD2; clone_size: .; v_call: TRBV6-6; j_call: TRBJ2-1; cdr3_nt: TGTGCCACCTCCCGGGCTAGCGGGGGTAATGAGCAGTTCTTC; cdr3_aa: CATSRASGGNEQFF
d_call: .; clone_size: .; v_call: TRBV5-1; j_call: TRBJ1-2; cdr3_nt: TGCGCCAGCAGCTTGGCCGGGGAGCGCTACTATGGCTACACCTTC; cdr3_aa: CASSLAGERYYGYTF
d_call: .; clone_size: .; v_call: TRBV7-9; j_call: TRBJ2-3; cdr3_nt: TGTGCCAGCAGCTTAGGTCTGACCGTTTCAGATACGCAGTATTTT; cdr3_aa: CASSLGLTVSDTQYF
d_call: .; clone_size: .; v_call: TRBV18; j_call: TRBJ1-1; cdr3_nt: TGTGCCAGCTCCAGGGGCAGCCAAGCGACTGAAGCTTTCTTT; cdr3_aa: CASSRGSQATEAFF
d_call: TRBD1; clone_size: .; v_call: TRBV30; j_call: TRBJ1-1; cdr3_nt: TGTGCCTGGAGTGTAGGGGGCGCCAAGTACACTGAAGCTTTCTTT; cdr3_aa: CAWSVGGAKYTEAFF
d_call: TRBD1; clone_size: few; v_call: TRBV6-6; j_call: TRBJ1-5; cdr3_nt: TGTGCCAGCAGCCCTGGGACAGCTAATCAGCCCCAGCATTTT; cdr3_aa: CASSPGTANQPQHF
d_call: .; clone_size: .; v_call: TRBV7-2; j_call: TRBJ2-3; cdr3_nt: TGTGCCAGCAGCTTAGGGTGGACAGATACGCAGTATTTT; cdr3_aa: CASSLGWTDTQYF
d_call: .; clone_size: .; v_call: TRBV4-1; j_call: TRBJ1-5; cdr3_nt: TGCGCCAGCAGCCAAGAACAGCTCAATCAGCCCCAGCATTTT; cdr3_aa: CASSQEQLNQPQHF
d_call: .; clone_size: .; v_call: TRBV15; j_call: TRBJ1-2; cdr3_nt: TGTGCCACCAGCAGAGATCAAGCTTCACTATATGGCTACACCTTC; cdr3_aa: CATSRDQASLYGYTF
d_call: TRBD1; clone_size: .; v_call: TRBV5-1; j_call: TRBJ1-5; cdr3_nt: TGCGCCAGCAGCCCGGGACAGGGGGGCAATCAGCCCCAGCATTTT; cdr3_aa: CASSPGQGGNQPQHF
d_call: .; clone_size: few; v_call: TRBV6-1; j_call: TRBJ2-3; cdr3_nt: TGTGCCAGCCTACGACAGAGCACAGATACGCAGTATTTT; cdr3_aa: CASLRQSTDTQYF
d_call: .; clone_size: .; v_call: TRBV27; j_call: TRBJ2-7; cdr3_nt: TGTGCCAGCAGTTCCTCTACGTACGAGCAGTACTTC; cdr3_aa: CASSSSTYEQYF
d_call: .; clone_size: .; v_call: TRBV6-6; j_call: TRBJ2-7; cdr3_nt: TGTGCCAGCGGCAGGGGTGGGTCCTACGAGCAGTACTTC; cdr3_aa: CASGRGGSYEQYF
d_call: .; clone_size: .; v_call: TRBV21-1; j_call: TRBJ1-2; cdr3_nt: TGTGCCAGCAGCAAAGTCCAGGGGGGCCATTCCTATGGCTACACCTTC; cdr3_aa: CASSKVQGGHSYGYTF